Shown below are 29 T cell receptor beta chains from a single sample sequenced in a study of T cells in Graves' hyperthyroidism and ophthalmopathy. What was amplified from RNA transcripts were TCR beta CDR3 regions. First-round RT-PCR of the TCR CDR3 relied on the HTBI primer set. TCRdb analysed the multiplex PCR reads with MiXCR anew, one entry per CDR3 protein. This table has some 650,000 distinct CDR3 sequences, around 15% appearing once. The material sequenced was blood. Source of these receptors: a woman between 40 and 55 years old with Graves' ophthalmopathy.

At least ten counts were recorded for this clonotype. V usage is TRBV20-1 and J usage is TRBJ1-3, with no clear D. This CDR3 contains 12 residues. CDR1 and CDR2 (germline): DFQATT, SNEGSKA (reference sequence). V was cut by 2 bases and J by 4 bases, with 6 bases left in between. CDR3 nucleotides: TGCAGTGCTAGAACCATCGGAAACACCATATATTTT. Translation: CSARTIGNTIYF.

This clonotype appeared a few times. As the CDR3 is not closed by the conserved phenylalanine or tryptophan, this likely results from a read error. The chain couples TRBV24-1 to TRBJ2-3; TRBD2 matches 10 bases. CDR1 and CDR2 from the germline V gene are KGHDR and SFDVKD. The CDR3 is 19 amino acids. J gave up 2 bases and V 3 bases, and 13 bases lay outside the gene matches. CDR3 in DNA: TGTGCCACCAGTGATCGGAGTGATAGCGGGAGGCGTTCCACAGATACGCAGTATTCT. It is translated as CATSDRSDSGRRSTDTQYS.

This clonotype turned up a few times. J is TRBJ1-4 and V is TRBV20-1, with a weak D call TRBD1 (5 bases). Per the germline V gene, CDR1 is DFQATT and CDR2 is SNEGSKA (reference sequence). The CDR3 runs 13 residues. V shed 6 bases and J shed 8 bases, with 16 bases lying between them. The CDR3 region has the DNA TGCAGTGCCCAAGACGGGGGTGGAGAAAAACTGTTTTTT. Translating it yields CSAQDGGGEKLFF.

Ten or more counts support this clonotype. The chain uses TRBV24-1 and TRBJ2-2, with unresolved D. The CDR3 spans 13 residues. Germline CDR1 is KGHDR and CDR2 is SFDVKD. Trimming removed 3 bases at V and 6 bases at J, with 7 bases between. CDR3 loop: CATSDPHSGELFF. The CDR3 region has the DNA TGTGCCACCAGTGATCCCCACTCCGGGGAGCTGTTTTTT.

This clonotype was picked up a small number of times. One end of the junction is discordant with germline, which a read error may explain. The chain employs TRBV20-1 and TRBJ1-1; 7 bases align to TRBD1. Germline CDR1 DFQATT, CDR2 SNEGSKA (reference sequence). This CDR3 is built from 13 residues. The CDR3 here is CNAAGTANTEAFF. CDR3 nucleotides: TGCAATGCTGCTGGGACAGCGAACACTGAAGCTTTCTTT.

Only a few counts were recorded for this clonotype. V and J are TRBV2 and TRBJ2-7; D might be TRBD1 or TRBD2, each matching 5 bases. The germline V and J ends were trimmed by 2 bases and 1 base, with 15 bases remaining between them. The germline V gene encodes CDR1 SNHLY and CDR2 FYNNEI. The CDR3 contains 16 residues. This chain's CDR3 is CASSERPTGLSYEQYF. The DNA of the CDR3 is TGTGCCAGCAGTGAACGGCCTACGGGGCTTTCCTACGAGCAGTACTTC.

This clonotype has just a few counts. The rearrangement uses TRBV6-1 and TRBJ2-2; 9 bases are shared with TRBD2. V shed 8 bases and J 2 bases; nucleotides not matched to a gene: 6. CDR1 is MNHNS and CDR2 is SASEGT in the germline V gene. The CDR3 is 15 amino acids. CDR3 in DNA: TGTGCCAGCCGGGGCGGGAGGGCCAACACCGGGGAGCTGTTTTTT. This sequence encodes CASRGGRANTGELFF.

This sequence joins TRBV27 and TRBJ2-5, with TRBD1 matching over 9 bases. V dropped 10 bases and J dropped 4; count of bases not matched to a gene: 4. The CDR3 has 12 amino acids. Germline V gene data show CDR1 as MNHEY and CDR2 as SMNVEV (reference sequence). This chain's CDR3 is CATRDRVETQYF. DNA for the CDR3: TGTGCCACCCGGGACAGGGTAGAGACCCAGTACTTC.

This clonotype was picked up many times. The J gene is TRBJ2-4, the V gene TRBV3-1; D is undetermined. The germline V and J ends were trimmed by 1 base and 4 bases, with 5 bases remaining between them. Germline CDR1 and CDR2: LGHDT and YNNKEL (reference sequence). The CDR3 is 13 residues long. CDR3 in amino acids: CASSQGLKNIQYF. As DNA, the CDR3 is TGTGCCAGCAGCCAAGGCTTAAAAAACATTCAGTACTTC.

At least ten counts were recorded for this clonotype. The chain couples TRBV6-4 to TRBJ2-2, with a weak D call TRBD2 (6 bases). The CDR3 has 14 residues. The V end was cut by 0 bases, the J end by 4 bases, with 6 bases between. The germline V gene has CDR1 MRHNA and CDR2 SNTAGT. Here the CDR3 DNA reads TGTGCCAGCAGTGACTCGACTAGCACCGGGGAGCTGTTTTTT. Amino acids: CASSDSTSTGELFF.

This sequence joins TRBV5-1 and TRBJ2-2, with 9 bases lining up with TRBD1. The CDR3 totals 16 residues. Germline V gene lookup returns CDR1 SGHRS and CDR2 YFSETQ. Germline trimming cut 4 bases from V and 3 bases from J; bases unmatched to any gene: 7. Here the CDR3 reads CASSVSGTGYTGELFF. The CDR3 region has the DNA TGCGCCAGCAGCGTATCCGGGACAGGGTACACCGGGGAGCTGTTTTTT.

The CDR3 reads CSARDWGTGWGEQYF. The CDR3 nucleotides read TGCAGTGCTAGAGATTGGGGGACAGGTTGGGGCGAGCAGTACTTC. This rearrangement joins TRBV20-1 to TRBJ2-7; 8 nucleotides line up with TRBD1. The CDR3 has 15 residues. Germline assignment: CDR1 DFQATT and CDR2 SNEGSKA (reference sequence). Trimming took 0 bases from V and 6 from J; bases not matched to a gene: 10.

CDR3 nucleotides: TGCAGTGCTAGAATGAGGGGTAGCTCCTACGAGCAGTACTTC. Translated: CSARMRGSSYEQYF. The chain links TRBV20-1 to TRBJ2-7; possibly TRBD1 or TRBD2 for D (5 bases each). Germline V gene data show CDR1 as DFQATT and CDR2 as SNEGSKA (reference sequence). Trimming took off 2 bases at V and 0 bases at J, with 11 bases between the two ends. The CDR3 runs 14 residues.

This clonotype occurred a few times. This chain links TRBV7-9 with TRBJ2-5, with TRBD2 identical over 9 bases. CDR1 is SEHNR and CDR2 is FQNEAQ in the germline V gene (reference sequence). The CDR3 has 16 residues. J was trimmed by 1 base and V by 2 bases; bases with no gene match: 5. This chain's CDR3 is CASSLLTSGFQETQYF. For the CDR3, the DNA is TGTGCCAGCAGCTTATTAACTAGCGGGTTCCAAGAGACCCAGTACTTC. The whole variable domain, filled in from reference TRBV7-9 and TRBJ2-5, reads DTGVSQNPRHKITKRGQNVTFRCDPISEHNRLYWYRQTLGQGPEFLTYFQNEAQLEKSRLLSDRFSAERPKGSFSTLEIQRTEQGDSAMYLCASSLLTSGFQETQYFGPGTRLLVL.

Only a few counts were recorded for this clonotype. The rearrangement uses TRBV3-1 and TRBJ1-2; D is unresolved. Germline values: CDR1 LGHDT, CDR2 YNNKEL (reference sequence). V lost 0 bases, J lost 8 bases, and 22 bases lay in between. CDR3 size: 17 residues. The CDR3 here is CASSQDHDELGSGGYTF. CDR3 nucleotide sequence: TGTGCCAGCAGCCAAGATCACGACGAGTTGGGCTCCGGGGGCTACACCTTC. Filled out from reference TRBV3-1 and TRBJ1-2, the complete variable domain reads DTAVSQTPKYLVTQMGNDKSIKCEQNLGHDTMYWYKQDSKKFLKIMFSYNNKELIINETVPNRFSPKSPDKAHLNLHINSLELGDSAVYFCASSQDHDELGSGGYTFGSGTRLTVV.

The chain carries TRBV24-1 and TRBJ2-1, with TRBD2 matching over 9 bases. The V segment lost 8 bases and the J segment 3 bases; nucleotides outside the gene matches: 28. Looked up from germline, CDR1 is KGHDR and CDR2 is SFDVKD. The length of the CDR3 is 22 residues. CDR3 protein: CATKPHRGTSRRADYIYNEQFF. The DNA for the CDR3 is TGTGCCACCAAACCCCACCGGGGGACTAGCAGGAGGGCCGATTATATCTACAATGAGCAGTTCTTC.

Comments on this clonotype: This may come from a read error, since a much larger clone is one base off. This sequence joins TRBV7-9 and TRBJ2-7; D is ambiguous. This CDR3 is built from 13 residues. Germline values: CDR1 SEHNR, CDR2 FQNEAQ (reference sequence). With 8 bases removed from V and 0 bases from J, the gap between germline ends came to 11 bases. The CDR3 loop reads CASGSLSSYEQYF. CDR3 sequence (DNA): TGTGCCAGCGGCTCCCTCTCCTCCTACGAGCAGTACTTC.

On this clonotype: A read error may explain this, as a much larger clone is one base away. V is TRBV20-1 and J is TRBJ2-3, with a weak D call TRBD2 (6 bases). CDR1 is DFQATT and CDR2 is SNEGSKA in the germline V gene (reference sequence). CDR3 length: 14 residues. In nucleotides, the CDR3 is TGCGGTGCTAGCGCGGCGGGTGGGCCAGATACGCAGTATTTT. Residues: CGASAAGGPDTQYF.

There are many counts of this clonotype. This rearrangement joins TRBV27 to TRBJ1-4, with 7 bases fitting TRBD1. V trimming: 5 bases; J trimming: 10 bases; junction bases outside the gene matches: 10. Germline values: CDR1 MNHEY, CDR2 SMNVEV (reference sequence). The CDR3 consists of 14 residues. CDR3: CASSRVGQDGKLFF. In nucleotides, the CDR3 is TGTGCCAGCAGTAGAGTAGGACAGGATGGAAAACTGTTTTTT.

This clonotype appeared a few times. The V and J genes are TRBV7-9 and TRBJ2-1; 8 bases are shared with TRBD2. The CDR3 sequence is 14 residues long. V shed 5 bases and J 9 bases; nucleotides not matched to a gene: 9. The germline gives CDR1 SEHNR, CDR2 FQNEAQ (reference sequence). The CDR3 nucleotides are TGTGCCAGCAGCCAGCCGGCGGGGGGCGGTGAGCAGTTCTTC. This sequence encodes CASSQPAGGGEQFF.

This clonotype was recorded at least ten times. This chain joins TRBV3-1 and TRBJ1-1; a weak D match, TRBD1 (5 bases). Germline V gene sequence: CDR1 LGHDT, CDR2 YNNKEL (reference sequence). The V end was cut by 6 bases, the J end by 4 bases, with 12 bases between. The CDR3 consists of 13 residues. CDR3 loop: CASRQEGPTEAFF. The CDR3 DNA reads TGTGCCAGCAGACAGGAAGGTCCCACTGAAGCTTTCTTT.

Many counts were recorded for this clonotype. The rearrangement joins TRBV2 to TRBJ2-7; no definite D call. This CDR3 has 16 amino acids. The V and J ends lost 3 bases and 0 bases respectively, with 15 bases between them. CDR1 and CDR2 (germline): SNHLY, FYNNEI. CDR3 in DNA: TGTGCCAGCAGTGATTTACAGCCTATAAACTCCTACGAGCAGTACTTC. It is translated as CASSDLQPINSYEQYF.

This clonotype was observed many times. This chain links TRBV30 with TRBJ1-4; weak D call: TRBD1 (5 bases). The germline V gene encodes CDR1 GTSNPN and CDR2 SVGIG (reference sequence). Deletions cut 0 bases from V and 8 bases from J, with 16 bases between. This CDR3 has 15 amino acids. The CDR3 DNA is TGTGCCTGGAGTGTACGGGGGACGCGAGGCGAAAAACTGTTTTTT. This codes for CAWSVRGTRGEKLFF.

This clonotype was seen a handful of times. The chain has TRBV7-2 and TRBJ2-1, with 9 bases identical to TRBD2. Looked up from germline, CDR1 is SGHTA and CDR2 is FQGNSA. The CDR3 sequence is 18 residues long. J gave up 3 bases and V 2 bases, and 11 bases lay outside the gene matches. The CDR3 DNA reads TGTGCCAGCAGCTTATACAGGTCTAGCGGGAAGTTCTACAATGAGCAGTTCTTC. It is translated as CASSLYRSSGKFYNEQFF.

The genes are TRBV7-9 and TRBJ2-1; 10 bases agree with TRBD1. The germline CDR1 and CDR2 sequences are SEHNR and FQNEAQ (reference sequence). This CDR3 is 15 amino acids long. The J segment lost 5 bases and the V segment lost 5 bases, leaving 6 bases of the junction unmatched. The CDR3 protein is CASSLTGTGDNEQFF. For the CDR3, the DNA is TGTGCCAGCAGCCTTACCGGGACAGGGGACAATGAGCAGTTCTTC.

This clonotype was counted at least ten times. V is TRBV5-1 and J is TRBJ1-3; no clear D gene. The CDR3 has 18 amino acids. Germline CDR1 SGHRS, CDR2 YFSETQ. V lost 0 bases, J lost 0 bases, and 16 bases lay in between. The CDR3 region has the DNA TGCGCCAGCAGCTTGGTCCCGCCAGGATACCTCTCTGGAAACACCATATATTTT. Protein product: CASSLVPPGYLSGNTIYF.

Remarks on this clonotype: Germline is not matched at one junction end, which may reflect a read error. The chain employs TRBV29-1 and TRBJ2-2; a weak D match, TRBD2 (5 bases). Germline CDR1 SQVTM, CDR2 ANQGSEA. The length of the CDR3 is 14 residues. The CDR3, as DNA: TGCAGCGTTCGACGAGGCCAAGTAGACGGGGAGCTGCTTTTT. This translates into CSVRRGQVDGELLF.

This clonotype was counted many times. The chain joins TRBV5-1 to TRBJ1-2; D is ambiguous. V was trimmed by 2 bases and J by 4 bases, leaving 9 bases between them. CDR3 length: 13 amino acids. Germline CDR1 SGHRS, CDR2 YFSETQ. CDR3 DNA: TGCGCCAGCAGCTTCGACGGACCCTATGGCTACACCTTC. The encoded protein is CASSFDGPYGYTF.

This clonotype has a handful of counts. The rearrangement joins TRBV10-3 to TRBJ1-1; possible D gene TRBD1, 5 bases. The V gene's germline CDR1 is ENHRY and CDR2 SYGVKD. V was shortened by 11 bases and J by 1 base, with 11 bases between the two germline ends. The CDR3 length is 12 residues. The CDR3 sequence: CAAGGANTEAFF. CDR3 in DNA: TGTGCCGCGGGGGGAGCGAACACTGAAGCTTTCTTT.